Listed here is a single T cell receptor beta chain. The antigen remains undetermined. Germline assignment: CDR1 SGHDT and CDR2 YYEEEE. V lost 4 bases, J lost 0 bases, and 10 bases lay in between. The CDR3 covers 14 residues. The data belong to a study of OX40 agonist ivuxolimab in advanced cancers. Some clones are missing from TCRdb's copy, which holds only in-frame ones; the method was immunoSEQ multiplex PCR. The sample holds about 40,000 clones, more than 75% seen once. Study-level points and caveats: Normalized T-cell clonal expansion was also low in some nonresponders.

The gene calls are TRBV5-6 and TRBJ1-1; D not resolved. The material was CD4+ or CD8+ T cells sorted from blood, obtained in a trial of the OX40 agonist ivuxolimab. The receptor's source is an adult with an advanced solid tumor such as melanoma, head and neck, liver or kidney cancer. The CDR3 loop is CASSPWTMNTEAFF. DNA for the CDR3: TGTGCCAGCAGCCCATGGACCATGAACACTGAAGCTTTCTTT.